One TCR beta chain is described in this entry. This sample is part of a study of blood T cell repertoires in COVID-19. The assay was immunoSEQ multiplex PCR, and TCRdb's table has in-frame clones only and misses some. The sample holds about 42,000 clones, roughly 81% seen once. V lost 4 bases to trimming and J lost 7 bases; unmatched junction nucleotides: 7. CDR1 is SGHRS and CDR2 is YFSETQ in the germline V gene. The CDR3 totals 14 residues. The sequence came from a woman aged 65 to 85 with acute or convalescent COVID-19. Sequencing input: peripheral blood. The V gene is TRBV5-1, the J gene TRBJ2-1, with 8 bases fitting TRBD1. DNA for the CDR3: TGCGCCAGCAGCGTTCCCCAGGGGGCTAATGAGCAGTTCTTC. Translated: CASSVPQGANEQFF.